A selection of T cell receptor beta chains follows, all from one sample in a study of shared clonotypes between healthy human individuals. Sequencing was performed with immunoSEQ multiplex PCR; in TCRdb, only in-frame clones are kept and a portion is missing. The table lists millions of clones, about 95% of them singletons. Material: naive CD8+ T cells sorted from blood. Receptors were obtained from a man between 18 and 29 years old in good health. The CDR3 runs from the conserved cysteine through the conserved F or W. The order of the fields is V gene, CDR3 length, clone size, D gene, J gene, CDR3 protein, CDR3 DNA. The D gene is left open where the match is weak. Size tells how often a clone was seen (once, few, many) or the class of an expanded clone, and some rows leave it out.

TRBV6-6	16	NA	NA	TRBJ2-3	CASSYFRGELADTQYF	TGTGCCAGCAGTTATTTTAGGGGGGAGTTAGCAGATACGCAGTATTTT
TRBV6-6	15	NA	TRBD1	TRBJ1-1	CASSYSGTGNTEAFF	TGTGCCAGCAGTTACAGTGGGACAGGGAACACTGAAGCTTTCTTT
TRBV4-3	15	NA	NA	TRBJ2-6	CASTHHPPGANVLTF	TGCGCCAGCACCCACCATCCGCCTGGGGCCAACGTCCTGACTTTC
TRBV28	13	NA	NA	TRBJ2-7	CASSQVGTYEQYF	TGTGCCAGCAGTCAGGTTGGCACCTACGAGCAGTACTTC
TRBV9	14	NA	TRBD1	TRBJ1-1	CASSEGQVNTEAFF	TGTGCCAGCAGCGAGGGACAGGTGAACACTGAAGCTTTCTTT
TRBV5-1	13	NA	NA	TRBJ2-7	CASSLEASYEQYF	TGCGCCAGCAGCTTGGAAGCGAGCTACGAGCAGTACTTC
TRBV7-9	13	once	NA	TRBJ1-3	CASSLQGRNTIYF	TGTGCCAGCAGCTTACAGGGCAGAAACACCATATATTTT
TRBV7-9	14	NA	NA	TRBJ2-7	CASSSYGGLEEQYF	TGTGCCAGCAGCTCCTATGGGGGGCTAGAAGAGCAGTACTTC
TRBV5-1	18	once	NA	TRBJ1-1	CASSLGGVVQVAGTEAFF	TGCGCCAGCAGCTTAGGCGGAGTGGTGCAGGTAGCCGGCACTGAAGCTTTCTTT
TRBV7-9	13	NA	TRBD1	TRBJ1-2	CASSSGTGFGYTF	TGTGCCAGCAGCTCCGGGACAGGGTTTGGCTACACCTTC
TRBV6-5	13	NA	NA	TRBJ1-2	CASSYGQLYGYTF	TGTGCCAGCAGTTACGGGCAGCTCTATGGCTACACCTTC
TRBV5-1	13	NA	NA	TRBJ2-7	CASSLAEGREQYF	TGCGCCAGCAGCTTGGCCGAGGGGAGGGAGCAGTACTTC
TRBV7-8	14	NA	NA	TRBJ1-3	CASSLADLKNTIYF	TGTGCCAGCAGCTTAGCGGACTTAAAGAACACCATATATTTT
TRBV4-1	15	NA	TRBD1	TRBJ1-3	CASSQDRQGAYTIYF	TGCGCCAGCAGCCAGGACCGACAGGGGGCTTATACCATATATTTT
TRBV4-1	18	NA	TRBD1	TRBJ2-2	CASSQVGTGDIYTGELFF	TGCGCCAGCAGCCAAGTCGGGACAGGGGATATTTACACCGGGGAGCTGTTTTTT
TRBV6-1	11	NA	NA	TRBJ2-7	CASSLGYEQYF	TGTGCCAGCAGTCTCGGATACGAGCAGTACTTC
TRBV5-5	14	NA	NA	TRBJ1-6	CASSLAQNNSPLHF	TGTGCCAGCAGCTTGGCACAGAATAATTCACCCCTCCACTTT
TRBV11-2	16	few	NA	TRBJ1-6	CASSLSPGWGNSPLHF	TGTGCCAGCAGTTTAAGTCCCGGGTGGGGGAATTCACCCCTCCACTTT
TRBV19	15	NA	NA	TRBJ2-5	CASRPIAGTQETQYF	TGTGCCAGTAGACCCATAGCCGGGACCCAAGAGACCCAGTACTTC
TRBV2	11	NA	NA	TRBJ1-2	CASEQLYGYTF	TGTGCCAGCGAGCAGCTCTATGGCTACACCTTC
TRBV10-2	15	NA	TRBD2	TRBJ2-1	CASSERTSFVNEQFF	TGCGCCAGCAGTGAGAGGACTAGTTTTGTCAATGAGCAGTTCTTC
TRBV28	14	once	NA	TRBJ2-7	CASRNLDWGYEQYF	TGTGCCAGCAGAAACTTGGACTGGGGCTACGAGCAGTACTTC
TRBV27	13	NA	NA	TRBJ2-2	CASSEVGAGELFF	TGTGCCAGCAGTGAGGTGGGCGCCGGGGAGCTGTTTTTT
TRBV4-3	21	NA	TRBD2	TRBJ2-5	CASPKFASAGALRARGETQYF	TGCGCCAGCCCGAAGTTTGCGTCGGCGGGAGCTCTCCGGGCCCGGGGGGAGACCCAGTACTTC
TRBV27	16	NA	NA	TRBJ2-7	CASSLSSTGAYYEQYF	TGTGCCAGCAGTTTATCGTCGACGGGAGCATACTACGAGCAGTACTTC
TRBV5-6	15	NA	NA	TRBJ2-7	CASSSDGGISYEQYF	TGTGCCAGCAGCTCAGACGGGGGAATCTCCTACGAGCAGTACTTC
TRBV29-1	16	NA	NA	TRBJ2-7	CSVDRQRQTRIYEQYF	TGCAGCGTTGATCGGCAAAGGCAGACTAGAATCTACGAGCAGTACTTC
TRBV5-1	13	NA	NA	TRBJ2-5	CASSFRDGETQYF	TGCGCCAGCAGCTTCAGGGATGGAGAGACCCAGTACTTC
TRBV5-6	13	NA	TRBD1	TRBJ1-1	CASGQGAGTEAFF	TGTGCCAGCGGACAGGGGGCGGGAACTGAAGCTTTCTTT
TRBV2	11	NA	NA	TRBJ2-7	CASREDYEQYF	TGTGCCAGCAGAGAGGACTACGAGCAGTACTTC
TRBV27	16	NA	NA	TRBJ2-7	CASSQNSNRGLWEQYF	TGTGCCAGCAGCCAGAACTCGAACAGGGGACTCTGGGAGCAGTACTTC
TRBV7-2	15	NA	TRBD2	TRBJ2-7	CASSLDRGGTYEQYF	TGTGCCAGCAGCTTAGATCGCGGGGGGACCTACGAGCAGTACTTC
TRBV6-5	12	NA	NA	TRBJ2-7	CASSEGLYEQYF	TGTGCCAGCAGCGAGGGCCTGTACGAGCAGTACTTC
TRBV7-2	19	NA	TRBD2	TRBJ2-7	CASSSPLTSGRAYAYEQYF	TGTGCCAGCAGCTCCCCCCTGACTAGCGGGAGGGCCTACGCCTACGAGCAGTACTTC
TRBV9	15	NA	TRBD1	TRBJ2-2	CASSTGQGFTGELFF	TGTGCCAGCAGCACCGGACAGGGCTTCACCGGGGAGCTGTTTTTT
TRBV7-8	15	NA	NA	TRBJ1-2	CASSLALGGNYGYTF	TGTGCCAGCAGCTTAGCACTGGGTGGTAACTATGGCTACACCTTC
TRBV28	13	NA	NA	TRBJ2-7	CASSLGQTYEQYF	TGTGCCAGCAGTTTAGGGCAGACCTACGAGCAGTACTTC
TRBV6-5	16	NA	NA	TRBJ2-2	CASSYSTQGLPGELFF	TGTGCCAGCAGTTACTCGACCCAGGGCTTGCCCGGGGAGCTGTTTTTT
TRBV7-2	14	NA	NA	TRBJ2-7	CASSLSPGSYEQYF	TGTGCCAGCAGCCTAAGTCCGGGCTCCTACGAGCAGTACTTC
TRBV4-3	15	NA	TRBD1	TRBJ1-1	CASSQDTGGNTEAFF	TGCGCCAGCAGCCAAGATACAGGGGGGAACACTGAAGCTTTCTTT
TRBV18	16	once	NA	TRBJ1-1	CASSPPWGQGHAEAFF	TGTGCCAGCTCACCACCGTGGGGGCAGGGTCATGCTGAAGCTTTCTTT
TRBV5-1	15	NA	TRBD1	TRBJ2-5	CASSLGAGGEETQYF	TGCGCCAGCAGCTTGGGGGCAGGGGGCGAGGAGACCCAGTACTTC
TRBV6-1	14	NA	TRBD1	TRBJ2-5	CASSEGPDRGTQYF	TGTGCCAGCAGTGAAGGCCCCGACAGGGGAACCCAGTACTTC
TRBV4-3	19	NA	TRBD2	TRBJ2-3	CASSQDLAGGPSITDTQYF	TGCGCCAGCAGCCAAGATCTAGCGGGAGGGCCCTCTATCACAGATACGCAGTATTTT
TRBV30	14	once	TRBD1	TRBJ1-3	CAWEQGASGNTIYF	TGTGCCTGGGAACAGGGGGCGTCTGGAAACACCATATATTTT
TRBV13	15	once	NA	TRBJ1-1	CASSLGGQGRTEAFF	TGTGCCAGCAGCCTCGGCGGGCAGGGCCGAACTGAAGCTTTCTTT
TRBV28	17	NA	TRBD2	TRBJ2-3	CASSLGSAGMSTDTQYF	TGTGCCAGCAGTTTAGGTTCAGCGGGGATGAGCACAGATACGCAGTATTTT
TRBV6-5	15	once	NA	TRBJ2-5	CASSYFGGYQETQYF	TGTGCCAGCAGTTATTTCGGCGGGTACCAAGAGACCCAGTACTTC
TRBV7-6	18	NA	TRBD1	TRBJ1-2	CASSLVGAQTGGVYGYTF	TGTGCCAGCAGCTTAGTCGGGGCTCAGACAGGGGGCGTCTATGGCTACACCTTC
TRBV4-3	16	NA	NA	TRBJ2-7	CASSQAVGTEAYEQYF	TGCGCCAGCAGCCAAGCTGTGGGGACGGAGGCCTACGAGCAGTACTTC
TRBV7-9	15	NA	NA	TRBJ2-7	CASSLEGQSHYEQYF	TGTGCCAGCAGCTTGGAGGGACAGTCGCACTACGAGCAGTACTTC
TRBV6-5	13	NA	TRBD1	TRBJ1-5	CASSQGAGQPQHF	TGTGCCAGCAGTCAGGGGGCTGGTCAGCCCCAGCATTTT
TRBV2	13	NA	NA	TRBJ2-7	CARSSGDSYEQYF	TGTGCCAGATCTTCCGGGGACTCCTACGAGCAGTACTTC
TRBV6-1	13	NA	NA	TRBJ1-1	CASSEGSPIEAFF	TGTGCCAGCAGTGAGGGCAGCCCAATTGAAGCTTTCTTT
TRBV5-4	14	NA	NA	TRBJ2-1	CASSLAVNHNEQFF	TGTGCCAGCAGCTTGGCGGTCAATCACAATGAGCAGTTCTTC
TRBV7-9	13	NA	NA	TRBJ2-3	CASSFGQPDTQYF	TGTGCCAGCAGTTTCGGACAGCCAGATACGCAGTATTTT